These 18 T cell receptor beta chains came from one sample sequenced in a study of siplizumab effects on memory and regulatory T cells. Generated by immunoSEQ multiplex PCR, the TCRdb table keeps only in-frame clones and is missing some. The sample shows about 40,000 clones, approximately 88% of them seen only once. Material for sequencing was naive CD4+ T cells sorted from blood. The receptors derive from a human donor in good health.

The chain is built from TRBV18 and TRBJ2-7; D could derive from TRBD1 or TRBD2 (5 bases each). The V gene lost 3 bases and the J gene lost 4 bases, with 16 bases spanning the gap. Germline assignment: CDR1 KGHSH and CDR2 LQKENI. The CDR3 totals 15 residues. CDR3 DNA: TGTGCCAGCTCACCGAACGAGGGGACCCTTTACGAGCAGTACTTC. It specifies CASSPNEGTLYEQYF.

The CDR3 DNA sequence: TGTGCCAGTTGGGGACAGTCGGCCTTCAATCAGCCCCAGCATTTT. Its translation is CASWGQSAFNQPQHF. The chain links TRBV6-4 to TRBJ1-5; 7 positions match TRBD1. V gave up 9 bases and J gave up 3 bases; unmatched junction bases: 11. This CDR3 region has 15 residues. Germline CDR1 MRHNA, CDR2 SNTAGT.

The chain carries TRBV4-1 and TRBJ1-5; the D gene is possibly TRBD1 (5 bases). CDR1 and CDR2 from the germline V gene are MGHRA and YSYEKL. The germline V and J ends were trimmed by 1 base and 2 bases, with 6 bases remaining between them. CDR3 length: 14 residues. DNA for the CDR3: TGCGCCAGCAGCCAAGTGGGACGCAATCAGCCCCAGCATTTT. Encoded protein: CASSQVGRNQPQHF.

The chain joins TRBV14 to TRBJ2-7; D tentatively fits TRBD1 or TRBD2 (5 bases each). V was pared by 4 bases and J by 2 bases, with 24 bases between. The CDR3 sequence is 18 residues long. CDR1 is SGHDN, CDR2 FVKESK, per germline. CDR3 protein: CASSRLFTRGSPTYEQYF. The CDR3 nucleotides are TGTGCCAGCAGCCGACTTTTTACGAGGGGATCCCCAACCTACGAGCAGTACTTC.

The chain employs TRBV5-1 and TRBJ2-2; D might be TRBD1 (5 bases). V shed 1 base and J shed 6 bases, with 16 bases lying between them. The length of the CDR3 is 16 residues. The germline V gene encodes CDR1 SGHRS and CDR2 YFSETQ. Here the CDR3 reads CASSLTNTGLAGELFF. The CDR3 region has the DNA TGCGCCAGCAGCTTGACAAATACAGGATTAGCCGGGGAGCTGTTTTTT.

This chain uses TRBV6-5 with TRBJ2-4; unclear D gene. Between the trimmed V and J ends, which lost 7 bases and 0 bases, there was a span of 13 bases. Germline lookup yields CDR1 MNHEY and CDR2 SVGAGI. The CDR3 runs to 15 residues. CDR3 residues: CASKGGRLAKNIQYF. As DNA, the CDR3 is TGTGCCAGCAAGGGCGGCAGACTAGCCAAAAACATTCAGTACTTC.

The chain links TRBV2 to TRBJ2-2, with 7 bases lining up with TRBD2. J lost 4 bases, V lost 10 bases, and 9 bases had no gene match. CDR1 and CDR2 (germline): SNHLY, FYNNEI. This CDR3 has 14 residues. This CDR3 reads CATAREVSTGELFF. The DNA for the CDR3 is TGTGCCACCGCACGGGAGGTGAGCACCGGGGAGCTGTTTTTT.

The chain carries TRBV27 and TRBJ1-1; no reliable D call. The CDR3 contains 11 residues. V was clipped by 8 bases and J by 7 bases, with 11 bases between them. Looked up from germline, CDR1 is MNHEY and CDR2 is SMNVEV (reference sequence). The CDR3 spells CASGRAGEAFF. The CDR3, as DNA: TGTGCCAGCGGTAGGGCAGGTGAAGCTTTCTTT.

The genes are TRBV18 and TRBJ1-2; perhaps TRBD1 as D (5 bases). The length of the CDR3 is 15 residues. CDR1 and CDR2 (germline): KGHSH, LQKENI. V was shortened by 6 bases and J by 5 bases, with 19 bases between the two germline ends. The CDR3 bases are TGTGCCAGCTCGCCCTACCCAGGGCGCGATTATGGCTACACCTTC. Translated, it gives CASSPYPGRDYGYTF.

The chain links TRBV7-9 to TRBJ2-5; 8 nucleotides match TRBD1. Germline assignment: CDR1 SEHNR and CDR2 FQNEAQ (reference sequence). The CDR3 consists of 15 residues. J gave up 10 bases and V 5 bases, and 15 bases lay outside the gene matches. The CDR3 protein is CASSQSGTGPGDQYF. CDR3 coding DNA: TGTGCCAGCAGCCAGTCCGGGACAGGACCCGGGGACCAGTACTTC.

The gene calls are TRBV5-1 and TRBJ2-3; D gene uncertain. Trimming took off 4 bases at V and 4 bases at J, with 7 bases between the two ends. CDR1 and CDR2 (germline): SGHRS, YFSETQ. The CDR3 runs to 12 residues. The CDR3 sequence: CASSGRADTQYF. CDR3 coding DNA: TGCGCCAGCAGCGGACGCGCAGATACGCAGTATTTT.

A single count supports this clone. The chain joins TRBV9 to TRBJ1-5, with a possible D match to TRBD1 (5 bases). This CDR3 has 18 residues. CDR1 and CDR2 (germline): SGDLS, YYNGEE. The ends were cut back, 1 base at V and 2 bases at J, with 19 bases in the middle. The CDR3, as DNA: TGTGCCAGCAGCGTAAAAAGGGGAGGCAGGGTCGGCAATCAGCCCCAGCATTTT. Translation gives CASSVKRGGRVGNQPQHF.

The chain carries TRBV7-2 and TRBJ1-1; possible D gene TRBD1, 6 bases. With 5 bases removed from V and 5 bases from J, the gap between germline ends came to 15 bases. Germline V gene sequence: CDR1 SGHTA, CDR2 FQGNSA. This CDR3 has 14 amino acids. CDR3 loop: CASSPRWGATEAFF. The CDR3 coding sequence is TGTGCCAGCAGCCCCCGATGGGGGGCTACTGAAGCTTTCTTT.

This chain connects TRBV18 to TRBJ1-1; D gene ambiguous. The CDR3 has 14 amino acids. Trimming pared 0 bases from V and 3 bases from J, leaving 8 bases between. CDR1 and CDR2 (germline): KGHSH, LQKENI. The DNA for the CDR3 is TGTGCCAGCTCACCACCAAGTACAGACACTGAAGCTTTCTTT. It specifies CASSPPSTDTEAFF. Looking up the rest from reference TRBV18 and TRBJ1-1 gives the full variable domain: NAGVMQNPRHLVRRRGQEARLRCSPMKGHSHVYWYRQLPEEGLKFMVYLQKENIIDESGMPKERFSAEFPKEGPSILRIQQVVRGDSAAYFCASSPPSTDTEAFFGQGTRLTVV.

This rearrangement joins TRBV9 to TRBJ2-4; tentatively, D is TRBD1 or TRBD2 (5 bases each). CDR3 length: 15 amino acids. Germline values: CDR1 SGDLS, CDR2 YYNGEE. Trimming took off 1 base at V and 6 bases at J, with 14 bases between the two ends. The DNA for the CDR3 is TGTGCCAGCAGCGTAAGTCGAGGGGTGGGAAACATTCAGTACTTC. Protein: CASSVSRGVGNIQYF.

This clone came up once. This same CDR3 is encoded by further DNA sequences in the sample. The chain recombines TRBV4-1 with TRBJ2-2; D gene ambiguous. CDR1 is MGHRA, CDR2 YSYEKL, per germline. V was pared by 4 bases and J by 4 bases, with 13 bases between. The CDR3 totals 15 residues. The CDR3: CASSPRNRATGELFF. CDR3 sequence (DNA): TGCGCCAGCAGCCCGAGAAACAGAGCCACCGGGGAGCTGTTTTTT.

The rearrangement links TRBV30 to TRBJ2-5; 9 nucleotides line up with TRBD1. The trim removed 3 bases at V and 3 bases at J, leaving 2 bases unmatched. The CDR3 is made up of 13 amino acids. CDR1 and CDR2 (germline): GTSNPN, SVGIG (reference sequence). The CDR3 nucleotides read TGTGCCTGGAGACAGGGGGCGAAAGAGACCCAGTACTTC. It encodes CAWRQGAKETQYF.

The gene calls are TRBV18 and TRBJ1-5, with D possibly matching TRBD1 (5 bases). V was clipped by 3 bases and J by 5 bases, with 8 bases between them. The CDR3 covers 13 residues. Germline V gene lookup returns CDR1 KGHSH and CDR2 LQKENI. The CDR3, as DNA: TGTGCCAGCTCACCGGGCAGGGATCAGCCCCAGCATTTT. Protein sequence: CASSPGRDQPQHF.